This is a list of T cell receptor beta chains from one sample in a study of blood T cell repertoires in COVID-19. Assay used: immunoSEQ multiplex PCR; TCRdb lists only in-frame clones, some missing. The sample lists over 80,000 clones; around 89% were seen once. Material for sequencing was peripheral blood. The receptors stem from a middle-aged man with acute or convalescent COVID-19. CDR3s include the opening cysteine and the closing phenylalanine or tryptophan. D genes are given only for firm matches. Where a row states a size, it is once, few, many or the class of an expanded clone; other rows omit it.

D,J,size,V,CDR3,DNA
TRBD2,TRBJ2-1,NA,TRBV2,CASRGGSGNYNEQFF,TGTGCCAGCAGGGGCGGAAGCGGGAACTACAATGAGCAGTTCTTC
TRBD1,TRBJ1-4,NA,TRBV6-5,CASSPGQGKVVMFF,TGTGCCAGCAGTCCGGGACAGGGAAAAGTTGTTATGTTTTTT
NA,TRBJ1-1,NA,TRBV5-1,CASSKQTANTEAFF,TGCGCCAGCAGCAAACAGACAGCGAACACTGAAGCTTTCTTT
NA,TRBJ2-2,NA,TRBV5-1,CASSLMEGRAGELFF,TGCGCCAGCAGCTTGATGGAGGGAAGGGCCGGGGAGCTGTTTTTT
NA,TRBJ1-5,NA,TRBV12-3/TRBV12-4,CASTSGSNQPQHF,TGTGCCAGCACCTCAGGGTCGAATCAGCCCCAGCATTTT
NA,TRBJ2-3,NA,TRBV4-1,CASSQGDTDTQYF,TGCGCCAGCAGCCAAGGAGACACAGATACGCAGTATTTT
TRBD2,TRBJ2-5,NA,TRBV5-4,CASSPSGGNRQETQYF,TGTGCCAGCAGCCCGAGCGGGGGAAACCGACAAGAGACCCAGTACTTC
NA,TRBJ1-1,NA,TRBV10-2,CASNRQMNTEAFF,TGCGCCAGCAACCGACAAATGAACACTGAAGCTTTCTTT
TRBD1,TRBJ2-3,NA,TRBV27,CASSLRTGRHTDTQYF,TGTGCCAGCAGTTTACGGACAGGGAGACACACAGATACGCAGTATTTT
NA,TRBJ1-2,NA,TRBV29-1,CSVEMDYSGYGYTF,TGCAGCGTAGAGATGGACTATTCAGGATATGGCTACACCTTC
NA,TRBJ1-2,NA,TRBV5-6,CASTLTGNYGYTF,TGTGCCAGCACCTTAACAGGGAACTATGGCTACACCTTC
NA,TRBJ2-1,NA,TRBV4-2,CASSQGTANYNEQFF,TGTGCCAGCAGCCAAGGGACAGCCAATTACAATGAGCAGTTCTTC
NA,TRBJ2-5,NA,TRBV3-1/TRBV3-2,CASSQEGARLETQYF,TGTGCCAGCAGCCAGGAGGGGGCGCGTCTGGAGACCCAGTACTTC
TRBD2,TRBJ2-5,NA,TRBV7-3,CASSQGLAGGRETQYF,TGTGCCAGCAGCCAGGGACTAGCGGGGGGGCGTGAGACCCAGTACTTC
NA,TRBJ1-3,NA,TRBV6-5,CASRLAGGNTIYF,TGTGCCAGCAGACTAGCGGGTGGAAACACCATATATTTT
TRBD2,TRBJ2-5,NA,TRBV11-1,CASSITSGGAETQYF,TGTGCCAGCAGCATCACTAGCGGGGGGGCAGAGACCCAGTACTTC
NA,TRBJ2-5,NA,TRBV30,CAWSTSGTLQETQYF,TGTGCCTGGAGTACATCAGGGACACTTCAAGAGACCCAGTACTTC
NA,TRBJ2-2,NA,TRBV5-1,CASSVRTGTGELFF,TGCGCCAGCAGCGTTCGGACTGGGACCGGGGAGCTGTTTTTT
NA,TRBJ1-2,NA,TRBV28,CASSWGGALLHTF,TGTGCCAGCAGTTGGGGGGGTGCTCTCCTCCACACCTTC
NA,TRBJ2-3,NA,TRBV7-9,CASSPGGTDTQYF,TGTGCCAGCAGCCCGGGGGGCACAGATACGCAGTATTTT
NA,TRBJ1-5,NA,TRBV2,CASKEGVGQPQHF,TGTGCCAGCAAAGAGGGGGTTGGGCAGCCCCAGCATTTT
TRBD1,TRBJ2-5,NA,TRBV5-1,CASSLVGQEQTQYF,TGCGCCAGCAGCTTGGTTGGACAGGAACAGACCCAGTACTTC
NA,TRBJ1-4,NA,TRBV7-8,CASSPNEKLFF,TGTGCCAGCAGCCCGAATGAAAAACTGTTTTTT
TRBD1,TRBJ1-1,NA,TRBV5-6,CASSLFDRVNTEAFF,TGTGCCAGCAGCTTGTTCGACAGGGTGAACACTGAAGCTTTCTTT
TRBD1,TRBJ2-3,NA,TRBV10-3,CAISVQGATGTDTQYF,TGTGCCATCAGTGTTCAGGGGGCGACAGGCACAGATACGCAGTATTTT
TRBD2,TRBJ2-7,NA,TRBV13,CASSRSTSPAFWQYF,TGTGCCAGCAGCCGATCGACTAGCCCAGCTTTTTGGCAGTACTTC
NA,TRBJ1-2,once,TRBV27,CASGDIRNYGYTF,TGTGCCAGCGGCGACATTAGAAACTATGGCTACACCTTC
TRBD1,TRBJ1-1,NA,TRBV5-4,CASSRTGGTSNTEAFF,TGTGCCAGCAGCAGGACAGGGGGCACGTCGAACACTGAAGCTTTCTTT
NA,TRBJ1-6,NA,TRBV14,CASSQGGYAYNSPLHF,TGTGCCAGCAGCCAAGGAGGGTATGCCTATAATTCACCCCTCCACTTT
NA,TRBJ1-6,once,TRBV2,CASSERSNSPLHF,TGTGCCAGCAGTGAACGGTCAAATTCACCCCTCCACTTT
NA,TRBJ1-5,NA,TRBV2,CASSGEFQGFRGSNQPQHF,TGTGCCAGCAGTGGAGAGTTCCAAGGTTTTAGGGGCTCCAATCAGCCCCAGCATTTT
NA,TRBJ2-4,NA,TRBV30,CAWTDRTQLAKNIQYF,TGTGCCTGGACTGACAGGACCCAACTAGCCAAAAACATTCAGTACTTC
NA,TRBJ2-7,NA,TRBV7-9,CASSLAGVHEQYF,TGTGCCAGCAGCTTAGCAGGGGTCCACGAGCAGTACTTC
NA,TRBJ2-3,NA,TRBV7-2,CASRDSGLAIDTQYF,TGTGCCAGCAGGGACAGCGGTCTCGCAATTGATACGCAGTATTTT
NA,TRBJ2-3,NA,TRBV2,CASRLNYGTDTQYF,TGTGCCAGCAGGCTCAACTATGGCACAGATACGCAGTATTTT
TRBD1,TRBJ1-6,NA,TRBV5-1,CASSLAQGGNSPLHF,TGCGCCAGCAGCTTGGCCCAGGGGGGCAATTCACCCCTCCACTTT
TRBD1,TRBJ2-2,NA,TRBV19,CASSIRTGNTGELFF,TGTGCCAGTAGTATAAGGACAGGGAACACCGGGGAGCTGTTTTTT
NA,TRBJ1-3,NA,TRBV11-2,CASSLQGFSGNTIYF,TGTGCCAGCAGCCTACAGGGTTTCTCTGGAAACACCATATATTTT
NA,TRBJ1-1,once,TRBV19,CASSIQGLYTEAFF,TGTGCCAGTAGTATACAGGGGCTGTACACTGAAGCTTTCTTT
NA,TRBJ2-3,NA,TRBV5-3,CARSLFITDTQYF,TGTGCCAGAAGCTTGTTCATCACAGATACGCAGTATTTT
NA,TRBJ2-1,few,TRBV12-3/TRBV12-4,CASSLGGPNEQFF,TGTGCCAGCAGTTTAGGTGGGCCGAATGAGCAGTTCTTC
TRBD1,TRBJ1-6,NA,TRBV30,CAWDGTGNSPLHF,TGTGCCTGGGACGGGACAGGGAATTCACCCCTCCACTTT
TRBD1,TRBJ2-5,NA,TRBV29-1,CSVGQGSGETQYF,TGCAGCGTTGGACAGGGAAGTGGAGAGACCCAGTACTTC
NA,TRBJ1-2,NA,TRBV15,CATSRDNKRTANYGYTF,TGTGCCACCAGCAGAGATAACAAGCGGACAGCGAACTATGGCTACACCTTC
NA,TRBJ2-1,NA,TRBV9,CASSVNNEQFF,TGTGCCAGCAGCGTTAATAATGAGCAGTTCTTC
TRBD1,TRBJ1-6,NA,TRBV5-1,CASSLNRDSHSPLHF,TGCGCCAGCAGCCTCAATCGGGACAGCCATTCACCCCTCCACTTT
TRBD1,TRBJ2-1,once,TRBV6-2/TRBV6-3,CASSFGQDSYNEQFF,TGTGCCAGCAGTTTCGGACAGGACTCCTACAATGAGCAGTTCTTC
TRBD1,TRBJ2-5,NA,TRBV19,CASSSGDSQETQYF,TGTGCCAGTAGTTCTGGGGACAGCCAAGAGACCCAGTACTTC
NA,TRBJ1-2,NA,TRBV2,CASSEGWQAHYGYTF,TGTGCCAGCAGTGAAGGTTGGCAGGCGCACTATGGCTACACCTTC
NA,TRBJ2-7,NA,TRBV19,CASSLYRTTSYEQYF,TGTGCCAGTAGTCTTTACAGGACAACCTCCTACGAGCAGTACTTC
NA,TRBJ2-6,NA,TRBV5-1,CASSDQGGFSGANVLTF,TGCGCCAGCAGCGACCAGGGGGGTTTCTCTGGGGCCAACGTCCTGACTTTC
NA,TRBJ1-6,NA,TRBV30,CAWSFGGVGSPLHF,TGTGCCTGGAGTTTCGGGGGGGTCGGTTCACCCCTCCACTTT
NA,TRBJ2-5,once,TRBV2,CASSEEGMGKETQYF,TGTGCCAGCAGTGAAGAGGGGATGGGGAAAGAGACCCAGTACTTC
NA,TRBJ1-1,NA,TRBV7-2,CASRVLGPGAFF,TGTGCCAGCAGGGTCCTTGGCCCGGGAGCTTTCTTT